Shown below are 9 T cell receptor beta chains from a single sample sequenced in a study of cytomegalovirus exposure and HLA in healthy donors. Profiled with immunoSEQ multiplex PCR; TCRdb holds only in-frame clones, not every one. The sample holds tens of thousands of clones, roughly 94% seen once. Sequenced input: PBMCs. These receptor sequences come from a woman aged 18-35 years in good health and CMV-seronegative.

The V call is TRBV5-1, the J call TRBJ2-1, with a tentative D call TRBD1 (6 bases). The germline V and J ends were trimmed by 4 bases and 5 bases, with 16 bases remaining between them. This CDR3 contains 15 residues. The germline V gene encodes CDR1 SGHRS and CDR2 YFSETQ. The CDR3 loop reads CASSHSGTTHNEQFF. The CDR3 DNA reads TGCGCCAGCAGCCACTCGGGGACAACTCACAATGAGCAGTTCTTC. The full variable domain, rest sourced from reference TRBV5-1 and TRBJ2-1, is KAGVTQTPRYLIKTRGQQVTLSCSPISGHRSVSWYQQTPGQGLQFLFEYFSETQRNKGNFPGRFSGRQFSNSRSEMNVSTLELGDSALYLCASSHSGTTHNEQFFGPGTRLTVL.

The chain uses TRBV18 and TRBJ1-6, with D perhaps TRBD1 (6 bases). The CDR3 has 16 residues. The germline gives CDR1 KGHSH, CDR2 LQKENI. V shed 5 bases and J shed 4 bases, with 15 bases lying between them. The CDR3 DNA is TGTGCCAGCTCAGCCGAGTTGGGACAATATAATTCACCCCTCCACTTT. Translation: CASSAELGQYNSPLHF.

The J gene is TRBJ2-7, the V gene TRBV14; the D gene is possibly TRBD2 (5 bases). From germline, CDR1 is SGHDN and CDR2 FVKESK. This CDR3 region has 13 residues. V lost 3 bases to trimming and J lost 4 bases, with 10 bases between them. In DNA, the CDR3 is TGTGCCAGCAGCCACGGGGTCCTATACGAGCAGTACTTC. It is translated as CASSHGVLYEQYF.

This clone was counted a few times. This chain joins TRBV6-1 and TRBJ2-6, with a tentative D call TRBD1 (5 bases). The CDR3 is 13 residues long. Germline values: CDR1 MNHNS, CDR2 SASEGT. Trimming cost V 11 bases and J 2 bases, with 10 bases left between them. The CDR3 region has the DNA TGTGCCGGTAGGGGTGCTGGGGCCAACGTCCTGACTTTC. As protein: CAGRGAGANVLTF.

The rearrangement links TRBV4-2 to TRBJ1-1; D uncertain. The CDR3 loop spans 12 amino acids. CDR1 is LGHNA and CDR2 is YNFKEQ in the germline V gene. Between the trimmed V and J ends, which lost 4 bases and 3 bases, there was a span of 6 bases. The CDR3 here is CASSPGYTEAFF. The DNA for the CDR3 is TGTGCCAGCAGCCCAGGCTACACTGAAGCTTTCTTT.

The rearrangement joins TRBV6-5 to TRBJ1-2; D remains unclear. CDR3 length: 12 amino acids. V was trimmed by 6 bases and J by 4 bases, leaving 9 bases between them. The germline gives CDR1 MNHEY, CDR2 SVGAGI. CDR3 protein: CASSTRTYGYTF. CDR3 nucleotide sequence: TGTGCCAGCAGCACACGTACCTATGGCTACACCTTC.

The chain employs TRBV30 and TRBJ2-1, with TRBD1 matching 7 bases. The germline V gene has CDR1 GTSNPN and CDR2 SVGIG (reference sequence). V lost 4 bases to trimming and J lost 3 bases; unmatched junction nucleotides: 3. CDR3 size: 13 residues. In DNA form, the CDR3 reads TGTGCCTGGACCCCAGGGGGCTACAATGAGCAGTTCTTC. Translated: CAWTPGGYNEQFF.

The chain joins TRBV13 to TRBJ2-4, with 7 bases lining up with TRBD2. V dropped 2 bases and J dropped 1; count of bases not matched to a gene: 2. CDR1 is PRHDT, CDR2 FYEKMQ, per germline (reference sequence). This CDR3 is 15 amino acids long. In nucleotides, the CDR3 is TGTGCCAGCAGCTTAACCGGGGGGGCCAAAAACATTCAGTACTTC. Residues: CASSLTGGAKNIQYF.

This chain uses TRBV30 with TRBJ2-2; D is unresolved. The CDR3 has 12 residues. Germline V lookup: CDR1 GTSNPN, CDR2 SVGIG (reference sequence). V gave up 0 bases and J gave up 8 bases, with 7 bases separating them. The chain's CDR3 is CAWSVQVGELFF. The CDR3 DNA reads as TGTGCCTGGAGTGTTCAGGTGGGGGAGCTGTTTTTT.